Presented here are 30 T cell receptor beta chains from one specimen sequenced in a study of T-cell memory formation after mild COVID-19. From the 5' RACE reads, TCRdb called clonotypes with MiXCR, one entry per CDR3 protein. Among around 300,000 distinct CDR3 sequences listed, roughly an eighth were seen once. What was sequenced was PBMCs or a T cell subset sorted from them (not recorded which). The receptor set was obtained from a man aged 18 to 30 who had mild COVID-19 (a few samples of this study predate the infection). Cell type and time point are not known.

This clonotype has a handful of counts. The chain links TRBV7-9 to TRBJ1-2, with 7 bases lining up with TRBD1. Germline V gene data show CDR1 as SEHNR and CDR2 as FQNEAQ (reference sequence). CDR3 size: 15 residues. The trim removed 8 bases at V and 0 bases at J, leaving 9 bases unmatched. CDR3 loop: CASEGQSSANYGYTF. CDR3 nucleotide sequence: TGTGCCAGCGAGGGACAGTCCTCAGCTAACTATGGCTACACCTTC. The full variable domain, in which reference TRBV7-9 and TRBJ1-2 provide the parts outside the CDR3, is DTGVSQNPRHKITKRGQNVTFRCDPISEHNRLYWYRQTLGQGPEFLTYFQNEAQLEKSRLLSDRFSAERPKGSFSTLEIQRTEQGDSAMYLCASEGQSSANYGYTFGSGTRLTVV.

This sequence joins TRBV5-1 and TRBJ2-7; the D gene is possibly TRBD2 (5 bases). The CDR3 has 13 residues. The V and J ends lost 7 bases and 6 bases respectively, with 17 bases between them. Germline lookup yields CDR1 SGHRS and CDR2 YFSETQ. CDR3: CASGTQLVPEQYF. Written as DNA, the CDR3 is TGCGCCAGCGGTACTCAACTAGTTCCCGAGCAGTACTTC. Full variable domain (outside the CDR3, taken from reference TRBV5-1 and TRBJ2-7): KAGVTQTPRYLIKTRGQQVTLSCSPISGHRSVSWYQQTPGQGLQFLFEYFSETQRNKGNFPGRFSGRQFSNSRSEMNVSTLELGDSALYLCASGTQLVPEQYFGPGTRLTVT.

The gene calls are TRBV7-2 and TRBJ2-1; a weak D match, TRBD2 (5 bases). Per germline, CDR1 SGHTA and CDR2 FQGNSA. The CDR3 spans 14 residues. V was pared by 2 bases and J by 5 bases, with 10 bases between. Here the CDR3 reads CASSLFRGHNEQFF. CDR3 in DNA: TGTGCCAGCAGCTTATTTCGGGGTCACAATGAGCAGTTCTTC.

The CDR3 DNA reads as TGTGCCAGCAGCTTGACTACGGACAGGGGGGACAATGAGCAGTTCTTC. This codes for CASSLTTDRGDNEQFF. The chain combines TRBV5-4 with TRBJ2-1; 10 bases agree with TRBD1. Germline V gene sequence: CDR1 SGHNT, CDR2 YYREEE (reference sequence). The V gene end was trimmed by 1 base and the J gene end by 5 bases; junction bases not matched to a gene: 6. This CDR3 is 16 amino acids long.

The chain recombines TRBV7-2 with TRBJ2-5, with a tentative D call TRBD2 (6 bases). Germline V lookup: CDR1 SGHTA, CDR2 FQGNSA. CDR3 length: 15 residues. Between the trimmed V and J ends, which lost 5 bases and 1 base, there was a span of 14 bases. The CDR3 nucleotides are TGTGCCAGCAGCACCCGGGGACTCCTCCAAGAGACCCAGTACTTC. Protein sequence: CASSTRGLLQETQYF.

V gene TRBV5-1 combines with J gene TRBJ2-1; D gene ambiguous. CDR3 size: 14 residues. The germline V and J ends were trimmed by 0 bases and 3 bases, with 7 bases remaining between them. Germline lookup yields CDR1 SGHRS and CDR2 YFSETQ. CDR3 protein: CASSLERNYNEQFF. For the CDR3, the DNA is TGCGCCAGCAGCTTGGAACGGAACTACAATGAGCAGTTCTTC.

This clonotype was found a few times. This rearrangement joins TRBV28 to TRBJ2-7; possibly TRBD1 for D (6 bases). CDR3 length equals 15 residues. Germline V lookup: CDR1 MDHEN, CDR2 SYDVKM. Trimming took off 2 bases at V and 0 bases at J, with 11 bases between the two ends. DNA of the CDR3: TGTGCCAGCAGTTTAGGACAGCTGAGCTCCTACGAGCAGTACGTC. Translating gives CASSLGQLSSYEQYV.

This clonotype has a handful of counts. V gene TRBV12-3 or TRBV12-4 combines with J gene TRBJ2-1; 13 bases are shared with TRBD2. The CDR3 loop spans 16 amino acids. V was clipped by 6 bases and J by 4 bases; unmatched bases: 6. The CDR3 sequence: CASRHTSGGAYNEQFF. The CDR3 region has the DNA TGTGCCAGCAGGCATACTAGCGGGGGGGCTTACAATGAGCAGTTCTTC.

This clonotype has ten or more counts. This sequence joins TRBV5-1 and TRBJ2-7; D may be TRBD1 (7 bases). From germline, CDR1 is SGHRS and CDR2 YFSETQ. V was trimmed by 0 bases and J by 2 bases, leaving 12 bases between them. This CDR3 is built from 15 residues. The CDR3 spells CASSLGQGGPYEQYV. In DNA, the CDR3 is TGCGCCAGCAGCTTGGGACAGGGAGGACCCTACGAGCAGTACGTC.

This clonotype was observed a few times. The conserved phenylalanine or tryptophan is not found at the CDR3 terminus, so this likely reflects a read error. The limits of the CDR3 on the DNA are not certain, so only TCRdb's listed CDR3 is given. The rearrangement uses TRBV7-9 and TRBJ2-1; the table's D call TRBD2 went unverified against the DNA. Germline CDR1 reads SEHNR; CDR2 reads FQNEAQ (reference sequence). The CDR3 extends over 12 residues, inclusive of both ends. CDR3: CASSLAVDGRFL.

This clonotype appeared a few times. CDR3 residues: CATSGVSPKDTQYF. CDR3 coding DNA: TGTGCCACCAGCGGGGTCAGCCCTAAGGATACGCAGTATTTT. The V and J genes are TRBV24-1 and TRBJ2-3; TRBD2 might be the D (5 bases). CDR3 size: 14 residues. With 7 bases removed from V and 6 bases from J, the gap between germline ends came to 16 bases. The germline gives CDR1 KGHDR, CDR2 SFDVKD.

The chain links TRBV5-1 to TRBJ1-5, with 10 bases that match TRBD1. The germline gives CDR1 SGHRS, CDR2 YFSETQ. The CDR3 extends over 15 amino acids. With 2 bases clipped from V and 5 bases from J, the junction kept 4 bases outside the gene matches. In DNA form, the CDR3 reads TGCGCCAGCAGCTTCGGGACAGGGGCCTATCAGCCCCAGCATTTT. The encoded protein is CASSFGTGAYQPQHF.

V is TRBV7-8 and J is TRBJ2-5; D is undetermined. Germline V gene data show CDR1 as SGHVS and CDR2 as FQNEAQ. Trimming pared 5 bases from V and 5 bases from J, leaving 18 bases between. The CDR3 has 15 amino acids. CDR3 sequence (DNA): TGTGCCAGCAGCCGCTCAGTGGGTCGAACGGAGACCCAGTACTTC. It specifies CASSRSVGRTETQYF. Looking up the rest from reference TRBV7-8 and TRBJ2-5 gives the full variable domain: GAGVSQSPRYKVAKRGQDVALRCDPISGHVSLFWYQQALGQGPEFLTYFQNEAQLDKSGLPSDRFFAERPEGSVSTLKIQRTQQEDSAVYLCASSRSVGRTETQYFGPGTRLLVL.

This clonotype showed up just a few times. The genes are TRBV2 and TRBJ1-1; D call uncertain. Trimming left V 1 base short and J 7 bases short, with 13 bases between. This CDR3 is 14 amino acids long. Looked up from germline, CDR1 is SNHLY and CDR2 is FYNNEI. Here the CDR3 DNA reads TGTGCCAGCAGTGAAGTTCCCTCGGCAGGTGAAGCTTTCTTT. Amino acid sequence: CASSEVPSAGEAFF.

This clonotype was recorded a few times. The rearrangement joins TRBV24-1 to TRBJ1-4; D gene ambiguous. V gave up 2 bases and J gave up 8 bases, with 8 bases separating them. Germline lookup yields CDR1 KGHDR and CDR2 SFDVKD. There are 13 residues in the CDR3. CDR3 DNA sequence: TGTGCCACCAGTGATTCGGGTGTGGAAAAACTGTTTTTT. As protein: CATSDSGVEKLFF.

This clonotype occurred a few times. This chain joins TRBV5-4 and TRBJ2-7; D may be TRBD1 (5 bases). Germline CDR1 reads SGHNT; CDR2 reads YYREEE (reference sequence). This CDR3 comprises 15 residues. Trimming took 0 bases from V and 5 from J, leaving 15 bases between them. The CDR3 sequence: CASSLEGSAAHEQYF. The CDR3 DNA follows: TGTGCCAGCAGCTTGGAGGGGTCGGCAGCGCACGAGCAGTACTTC.

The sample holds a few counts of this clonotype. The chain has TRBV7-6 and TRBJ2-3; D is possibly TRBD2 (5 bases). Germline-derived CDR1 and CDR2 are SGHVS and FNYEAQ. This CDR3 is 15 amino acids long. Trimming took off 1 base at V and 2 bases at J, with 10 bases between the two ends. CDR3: CASSLVGDPTDTQYF. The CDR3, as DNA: TGTGCCAGCAGCTTAGTCGGGGATCCCACAGATACGCAGTATTTT. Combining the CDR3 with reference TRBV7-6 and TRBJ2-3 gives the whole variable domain GAGVSQSPRYKVTKRGQDVALRCDPISGHVSLYWYRQALGQGPEFLTYFNYEAQQDKSGLPNDRFSAERPEGSISTLTIQRTEQRDSAMYRCASSLVGDPTDTQYFGPGTRLTVL.

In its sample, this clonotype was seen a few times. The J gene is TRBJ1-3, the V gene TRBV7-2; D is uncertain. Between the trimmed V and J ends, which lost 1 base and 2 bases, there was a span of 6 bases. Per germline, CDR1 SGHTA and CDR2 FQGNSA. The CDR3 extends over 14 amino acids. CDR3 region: CASSLGTAGNTIYF. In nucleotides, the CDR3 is TGTGCCAGCAGCTTAGGCACGGCTGGAAACACCATATATTTT.

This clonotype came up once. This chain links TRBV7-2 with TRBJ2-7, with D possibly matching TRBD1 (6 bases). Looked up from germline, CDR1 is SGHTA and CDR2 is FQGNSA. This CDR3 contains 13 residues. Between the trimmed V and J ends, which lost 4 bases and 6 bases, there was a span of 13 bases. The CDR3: CASSSRQGSEQYV. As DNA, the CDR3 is TGTGCCAGCAGCTCGAGGCAGGGGTCCGAGCAGTACGTC.

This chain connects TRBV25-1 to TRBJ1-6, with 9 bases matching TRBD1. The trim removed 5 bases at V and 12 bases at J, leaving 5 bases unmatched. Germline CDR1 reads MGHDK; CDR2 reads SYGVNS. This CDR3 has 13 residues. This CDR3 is CASSPGTGLPLHF. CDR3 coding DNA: TGTGCCAGCAGTCCCGGGACAGGGTTACCCCTCCACTTT.

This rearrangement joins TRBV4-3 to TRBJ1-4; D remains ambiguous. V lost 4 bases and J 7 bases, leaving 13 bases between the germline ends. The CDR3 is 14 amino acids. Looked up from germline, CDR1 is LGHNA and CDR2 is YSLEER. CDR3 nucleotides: TGCGCCAGCAGCCGCTCACAACAGCTTGAAAAACTGTTTTTT. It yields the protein CASSRSQQLEKLFF.

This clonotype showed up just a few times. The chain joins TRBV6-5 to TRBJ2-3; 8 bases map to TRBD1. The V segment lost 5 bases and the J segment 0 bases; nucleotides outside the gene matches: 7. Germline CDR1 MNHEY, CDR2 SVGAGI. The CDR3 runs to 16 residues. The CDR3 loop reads CASSGRQGPSTDTQYF. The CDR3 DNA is TGTGCCAGCAGTGGTCGACAGGGGCCTAGCACAGATACGCAGTATTTT.

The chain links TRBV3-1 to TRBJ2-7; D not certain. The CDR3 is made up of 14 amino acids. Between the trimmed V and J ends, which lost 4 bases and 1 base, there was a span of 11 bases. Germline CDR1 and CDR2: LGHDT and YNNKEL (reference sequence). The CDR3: CASSRFLPSYEQYF. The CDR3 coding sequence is TGTGCCAGCAGCCGCTTTCTGCCTTCCTACGAGCAGTACTTC.

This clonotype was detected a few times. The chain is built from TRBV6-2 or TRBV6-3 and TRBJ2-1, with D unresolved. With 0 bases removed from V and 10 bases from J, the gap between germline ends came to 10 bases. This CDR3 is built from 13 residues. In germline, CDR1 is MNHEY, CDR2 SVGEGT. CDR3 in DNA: TGTGCCAGCAGTTACTCGGGCAGTGGGGAGCAGTTCTTC. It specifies CASSYSGSGEQFF.

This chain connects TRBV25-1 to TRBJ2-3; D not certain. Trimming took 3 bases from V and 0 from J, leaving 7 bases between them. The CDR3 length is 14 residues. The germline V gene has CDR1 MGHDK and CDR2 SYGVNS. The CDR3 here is CASSEEPSTDTQYF. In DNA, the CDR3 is TGTGCCAGCAGTGAGGAACCGAGCACAGATACGCAGTATTTT. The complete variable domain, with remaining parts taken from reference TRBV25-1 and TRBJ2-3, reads EADIYQTPRYLVIGTGKKITLECSQTMGHDKMYWYQQDPGMELHLIHYSYGVNSTEKGDLSSESTVSRIRTEHFPLTLESARPSHTSQYLCASSEEPSTDTQYFGPGTRLTVL.

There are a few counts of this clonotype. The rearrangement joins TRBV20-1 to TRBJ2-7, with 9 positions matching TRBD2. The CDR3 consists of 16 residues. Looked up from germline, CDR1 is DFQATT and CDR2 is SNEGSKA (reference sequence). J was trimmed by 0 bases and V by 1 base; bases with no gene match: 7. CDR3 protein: CSARALAGYSSYEQYV. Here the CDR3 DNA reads TGCAGTGCTAGAGCCCTAGCGGGGTATAGCTCCTACGAGCAGTACGTC.

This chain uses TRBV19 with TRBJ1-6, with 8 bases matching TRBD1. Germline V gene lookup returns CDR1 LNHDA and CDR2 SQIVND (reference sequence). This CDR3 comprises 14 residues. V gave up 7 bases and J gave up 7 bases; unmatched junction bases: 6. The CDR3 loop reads CASTYTGGNSPLHF. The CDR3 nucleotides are TGTGCCAGTACGTACACAGGGGGGAATTCACCCCTCCACTTT.

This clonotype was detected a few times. CDR3 in DNA: TGCAGTGCCAGCCCCCCTTTCTTGAACACTGAAGCTTTCTTT. Amino acids: CSASPPFLNTEAFF. The rearrangement uses TRBV20-1 and TRBJ1-1, with no clear D. Germline V gives CDR1 DFQATT, CDR2 SNEGSKA (reference sequence). The germline V and J ends were trimmed by 6 bases and 0 bases, with 14 bases remaining between them. CDR3 length equals 14 residues.

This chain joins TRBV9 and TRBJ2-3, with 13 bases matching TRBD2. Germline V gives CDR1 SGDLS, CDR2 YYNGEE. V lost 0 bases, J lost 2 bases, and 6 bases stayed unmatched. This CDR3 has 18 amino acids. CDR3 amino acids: CASSVAPLAGGLTDTQYF. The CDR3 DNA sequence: TGTGCCAGCAGCGTAGCCCCACTAGCGGGGGGGCTCACAGATACGCAGTATTTT. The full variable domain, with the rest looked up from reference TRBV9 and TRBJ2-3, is DSGVTQTPKHLITATGQRVTLRCSPRSGDLSVYWYQQSLDQGLQFLIQYYNGEERAKGNILERFSAQQFPDLHSELNLSSLELGDSALYFCASSVAPLAGGLTDTQYFGPGTRLTVL.

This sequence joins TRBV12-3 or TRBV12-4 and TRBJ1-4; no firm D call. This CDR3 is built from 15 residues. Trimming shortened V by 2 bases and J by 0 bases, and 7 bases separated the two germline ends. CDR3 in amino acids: CASSLYPTTNEKLFF. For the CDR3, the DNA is TGTGCCAGCAGTTTATATCCCACAACTAATGAAAAACTGTTTTTT.